The 24 T cell receptor beta chains given below trace back to one sample, sequenced in a study of T cell responses to AZD1222 COVID-19 vaccine. TCRdb's table, derived via immunoSEQ multiplex PCR, lists solely in-frame clones and lacks some. This sample has 58,000 or so clones; 80% to 85% occur once, and the top ten carry around 7.3%. This specimen was peripheral blood, taken on day 0 of AZD1222 vaccination. The receptors were gathered from an adult in good health.

The J gene is TRBJ1-2, the V gene TRBV18, with D possibly being TRBD1 (5 bases). V was shortened by 3 bases and J by 7 bases, with 9 bases between the two germline ends. CDR1 is KGHSH and CDR2 is LQKENI in the germline V gene. The CDR3 sequence is 12 residues long. The CDR3 loop reads CASSPQGIGYTF. CDR3 sequence (DNA): TGTGCCAGCTCACCCCAGGGTATTGGCTACACCTTC.

The rearrangement joins TRBV6-5 to TRBJ2-3; D not certain. Germline V CDR1 and CDR2: MNHEY, SVGAGI. The length of the CDR3 is 12 residues. Between the trimmed V and J ends, which lost 4 bases and 0 bases, there was a span of 2 bases. CDR3 loop: CASSSSTDTQYF. The DNA of the CDR3 is TGTGCCAGCAGTTCTAGCACAGATACGCAGTATTTT.

This chain uses TRBV4-3 with TRBJ2-1; D call uncertain. Trimming shortened V by 3 bases and J by 7 bases, and 16 bases separated the two germline ends. The length of the CDR3 is 15 residues. CDR1 is LGHNA and CDR2 is YSLEER in the germline V gene. The chain's CDR3 is CASSQPDAGWNEQFF. The CDR3 DNA reads as TGCGCCAGCAGCCAGCCGGACGCTGGGTGGAATGAGCAGTTCTTC.

The V and J genes are TRBV9 and TRBJ2-7; D is undetermined. Germline assignment: CDR1 SGDLS and CDR2 YYNGEE. V was clipped by 2 bases and J by 6 bases, with 12 bases between them. The CDR3 totals 13 residues. CDR3 residues: CASSVSDQSEQYF. The CDR3 DNA follows: TGTGCCAGCAGCGTTTCAGACCAATCCGAGCAGTACTTC.

V and J are TRBV7-2 and TRBJ1-4; D gene unclear. V lost 4 bases to trimming and J lost 5 bases, with 8 bases between them. The CDR3 has 13 amino acids. Germline CDR1 reads SGHTA; CDR2 reads FQGNSA. CDR3 protein: CASSYGTNEKLFF. The CDR3 nucleotides are TGTGCCAGCAGCTACGGAACCAATGAAAAACTGTTTTTT. Together with reference TRBV7-2 and TRBJ1-4, the CDR3 gives the full variable domain: GAGVSQSPSNKVTEKGKDVELRCDPISGHTALYWYRQSLGQGLEFLIYFQGNSAPDKSGLPSDRFSAERTGGSVSTLTIQRTQQEDSAVYLCASSYGTNEKLFFGSGTQLSVL.

This clone was recorded only once. The chain joins TRBV7-9 to TRBJ2-2; 7 nucleotides agree with TRBD1. V trimming: 5 bases; J trimming: 0 bases; junction bases outside the gene matches: 6. Germline loops: CDR1 SEHNR, CDR2 FQNEAQ (reference sequence). CDR3 length: 16 amino acids. CDR3 residues: CASSKVGTANTGELFF. CDR3 nucleotide sequence: TGTGCCAGCAGCAAAGTCGGGACAGCGAACACCGGGGAGCTGTTTTTT.

V usage is TRBV7-8 and J usage is TRBJ1-5; 9 bases agree with TRBD1. With V trimmed by 5 bases and J by 7 bases, 6 bases remained unmatched. The CDR3 runs to 14 residues. Germline CDR1 reads SGHVS; CDR2 reads FQNEAQ. CDR3 bases: TGTGCCAGCAGCCGATTGGGACAGGGACAGCCCCAGCATTTT. It encodes CASSRLGQGQPQHF. Filled out from reference TRBV7-8 and TRBJ1-5, the complete variable domain reads GAGVSQSPRYKVAKRGQDVALRCDPISGHVSLFWYQQALGQGPEFLTYFQNEAQLDKSGLPSDRFFAERPEGSVSTLKIQRTQQEDSAVYLCASSRLGQGQPQHFGDGTRLSIL.

The V call is TRBV3-1 (or the pseudogene TRBV3-2), the J call TRBJ2-5; D is undetermined. The germline CDR1 and CDR2 sequences are LGHDT and YNNKEL (reference sequence). V lost 0 bases and J lost 7, with 6 bases in between. The CDR3 consists of 12 residues. CDR3 residues: CASSQDGRTQYF. CDR3 nucleotides: TGTGCCAGCAGCCAAGACGGCAGGACCCAGTACTTC.

This chain joins TRBV7-8 and TRBJ2-1; no reliable D call. The CDR3 covers 17 residues. Germline V gene lookup returns CDR1 SGHVS and CDR2 FQNEAQ. V gave up 3 bases and J gave up 4 bases, with 19 bases separating them. This chain's CDR3 is CASSFLPLGRIYNEQFF. The CDR3 region has the DNA TGTGCCAGCAGCTTTTTGCCCCTCGGCAGAATATACAATGAGCAGTTCTTC.

The genes are TRBV30 and TRBJ1-1; D is unclear. The V gene's germline CDR1 is GTSNPN and CDR2 SVGIG (reference sequence). The CDR3 extends over 14 amino acids. With 2 bases removed from V and 4 bases from J, the gap between germline ends came to 14 bases. The CDR3 loop is CAWSSPPMGTEAFF. As DNA, the CDR3 is TGTGCCTGGAGTTCCCCCCCAATGGGCACTGAAGCTTTCTTT.

V usage is TRBV6-1 and J usage is TRBJ2-7, with a weak D call TRBD1 (7 bases). CDR1 and CDR2 (germline): MNHNS, SASEGT. V lost 0 bases and J lost 4, with 13 bases in between. This CDR3 has 15 residues. The CDR3 loop is CASSEALQGRYEQYF. The CDR3 DNA follows: TGTGCCAGCAGTGAAGCTTTACAGGGGAGGTACGAGCAGTACTTC.

The chain carries TRBV6-5 and TRBJ2-4; TRBD1 agrees at 7 bases. After removal of 4 bases from V and 2 bases from J, the junction contained 8 bases not matched to a gene. Germline V gives CDR1 MNHEY, CDR2 SVGAGI. The CDR3 spans 16 residues. As DNA, the CDR3 is TGTGCCAGCAGTTTCGACAGGGTCAATCCCAAAAACATTCAGTACTTC. Protein: CASSFDRVNPKNIQYF.

V gene TRBV6-5 combines with J gene TRBJ1-1; no definite D call. CDR1 and CDR2 from the germline V gene are MNHEY and SVGAGI. The CDR3 covers 11 residues. V lost 8 bases, J lost 3 bases, and 7 bases lay in between. This CDR3 reads CASGLYTEAFF. DNA of the CDR3: TGTGCCAGCGGTTTATACACTGAAGCTTTCTTT.

This chain uses TRBV5-1 with TRBJ1-4; D not resolved. The germline V gene encodes CDR1 SGHRS and CDR2 YFSETQ. Trimming cost V 2 bases and J 0 bases, with 8 bases left between them. This CDR3 region has 15 residues. CDR3 bases: TGCGCCAGCAGCTTCGACTCAACAACTAATGAAAAACTGTTTTTT. This codes for CASSFDSTTNEKLFF.

V and J are TRBV27 and TRBJ2-7, with D possibly being TRBD1 (5 bases). This CDR3 has 12 residues. Deletions cut 4 bases from V and 9 bases from J, with 13 bases between. CDR1 MNHEY and CDR2 SMNVEV come from the germline V gene (reference sequence). CDR3 sequence (DNA): TGTGCCAGCAGTTACCTCCAGGGCGTGCAGTACTTC. It translates to CASSYLQGVQYF.

This chain uses TRBV30 with TRBJ2-7; D unclear. Trimming removed 4 bases at V and 4 bases at J, with 14 bases between. CDR1 is GTSNPN, CDR2 SVGIG, per germline (reference sequence). The CDR3 spans 13 residues. The CDR3 DNA reads TGTGCCTGGATGCACATTTCACCTTACGAGCAGTACTTC. Translated: CAWMHISPYEQYF.

The chain has TRBV6-5 and TRBJ1-1; D unresolved. The length of the CDR3 is 11 residues. CDR1 is MNHEY, CDR2 SVGAGI, per germline. Trimming took off 7 bases at V and 8 bases at J, with 11 bases between the two ends. CDR3 amino acids: CASTGRREAFF. DNA of the CDR3: TGTGCCAGCACGGGTCGGAGGGAAGCTTTCTTT.

The chain joins TRBV7-8 to TRBJ1-1, with TRBD1 matching over 7 bases. The germline V gene has CDR1 SGHVS and CDR2 FQNEAQ. With 1 base clipped from V and 3 bases from J, the junction kept 8 bases outside the gene matches. This CDR3 is 16 amino acids long. This CDR3 is CASSLEQGQGDTEAFF. For the CDR3, the DNA is TGTGCCAGCAGCTTAGAGCAAGGCCAGGGGGACACTGAAGCTTTCTTT.

The V call is TRBV6-1, the J call TRBJ2-7; 10 nucleotides align to TRBD2. The CDR3 totals 16 residues. With 3 bases clipped from V and 2 bases from J, the junction kept 7 bases outside the gene matches. Germline V CDR1 and CDR2: MNHNS, SASEGT. This CDR3 is CASSDPWTSGTYEQYF. As DNA, the CDR3 is TGTGCCAGCAGTGACCCTTGGACTAGCGGAACCTACGAGCAGTACTTC.

This clone appeared once. This chain uses TRBV7-2 with TRBJ2-2; D ambiguous. V shed 5 bases and J shed 1 base, with 8 bases lying between them. The V gene's germline CDR1 is SGHTA and CDR2 FQGNSA. The CDR3 is 14 amino acids. The CDR3 loop reads CASSLTRNTGELFF. The CDR3, as DNA: TGTGCCAGCAGCCTAACCAGGAACACCGGGGAGCTGTTTTTT.

This rearrangement joins TRBV3-1 (or the pseudogene TRBV3-2) to TRBJ1-2, with 7 nucleotides matching TRBD1. Unmatched junction bases numbered 3, after V lost 1 base and J lost 4 bases. CDR3 length equals 14 residues. CDR1 and CDR2 from the germline V gene are LGHDT and YNNKEL (reference sequence). CDR3 in amino acids: CASSQGQGFYGYTF. The CDR3 DNA follows: TGTGCCAGCAGCCAAGGACAGGGTTTCTATGGCTACACCTTC.

This clone was seen a single time. The V call is TRBV11-3, the J call TRBJ2-1; 11 bases map to TRBD2. The CDR3 is 15 amino acids. Germline CDR1 and CDR2: SGHNT and YENEEA. J lost 6 bases, V lost 0 bases, and 1 base had no gene match. This chain's CDR3 is CASSLELAGVNEQFF. CDR3 coding DNA: TGTGCCAGCAGCTTAGAACTAGCGGGGGTCAATGAGCAGTTCTTC.

The V call is TRBV5-1, the J call TRBJ2-7; 11 bases are a match to TRBD1. The V gene end was trimmed by 1 base and the J gene end by 5 bases; junction bases not matched to a gene: 5. CDR3 size: 15 residues. Germline V gives CDR1 SGHRS, CDR2 YFSETQ. CDR3 bases: TGCGCCAGCAGCTTGCGGACAGGGGGCATCAACGAGCAGTACTTC. Translating gives CASSLRTGGINEQYF.

This chain connects TRBV5-4 to TRBJ1-5; D perhaps matches TRBD1 (6 bases). The CDR3 extends over 18 amino acids. Trimming took off 0 bases at V and 2 bases at J, with 18 bases between the two ends. In germline, CDR1 is SGHNT, CDR2 YYREEE (reference sequence). The DNA of the CDR3 is TGTGCCAGCAGCTTGGCTGGGCCTCAGGGGCTGGGCAATCAGCCCCAGCATTTT. Translated: CASSLAGPQGLGNQPQHF.